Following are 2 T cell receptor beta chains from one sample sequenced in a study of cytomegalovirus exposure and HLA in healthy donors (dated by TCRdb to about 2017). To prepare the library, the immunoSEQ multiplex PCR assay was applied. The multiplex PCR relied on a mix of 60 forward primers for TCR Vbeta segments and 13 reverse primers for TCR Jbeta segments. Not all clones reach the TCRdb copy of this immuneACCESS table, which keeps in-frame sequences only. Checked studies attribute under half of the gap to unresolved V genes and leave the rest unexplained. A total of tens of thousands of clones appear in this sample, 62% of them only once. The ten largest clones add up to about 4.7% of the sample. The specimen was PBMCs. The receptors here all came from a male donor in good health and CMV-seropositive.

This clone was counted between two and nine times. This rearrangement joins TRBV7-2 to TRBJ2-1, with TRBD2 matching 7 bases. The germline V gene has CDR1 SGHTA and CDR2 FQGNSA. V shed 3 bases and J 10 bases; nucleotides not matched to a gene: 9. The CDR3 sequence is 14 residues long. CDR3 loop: CASSLSMSAGEQFF. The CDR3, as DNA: TGTGCCAGCAGCTTGTCCATGTCAGCGGGGGAGCAGTTCTTC.

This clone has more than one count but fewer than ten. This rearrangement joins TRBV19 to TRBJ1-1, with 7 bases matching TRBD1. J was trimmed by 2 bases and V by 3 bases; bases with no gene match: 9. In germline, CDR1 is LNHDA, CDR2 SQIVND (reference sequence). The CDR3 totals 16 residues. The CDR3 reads CASSIGVGTVNTEAFF. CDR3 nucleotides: TGTGCCAGTAGTATCGGTGTGGGGACAGTAAACACTGAAGCTTTCTTT.